The sequence of this TCR beta chain was determined in a study of blood T cell repertoires in COVID-19. On the study more broadly: Some COVID-19 samples were acute and others convalescent; all came from the United States, Italy and Spain. The analysed material was cDNA or gDNA that came from T cells, B-cell-depleted T cells, or PBMCs.

Germline assignment: CDR1 KGHDR and CDR2 SFDVKD. Trimming removed 0 bases from V and 6 bases from J, with 3 bases in between. This CDR3 spans 12 amino acids. Under the authors' procedure: By means of reference gene primer amplification, nucleated cell counts were estimated. TCRdb keeps only in-frame clones here, not all; method: immunoSEQ multiplex PCR. D and trimming come from the DNA, and the V and J calls and clone size come from that table. The table lists some 61,000 clones, 80% to 90% of them singletons. The chain carries TRBV24-1 and TRBJ2-3; unclear D gene. This clonotype originated in a man in his 60s with acute or convalescent COVID-19. Sample: peripheral blood. CDR3 in amino acids: CATSDLGDTQYF. DNA of the CDR3: TGTGCCACCAGTGATTTGGGCGATACGCAGTATTTT.